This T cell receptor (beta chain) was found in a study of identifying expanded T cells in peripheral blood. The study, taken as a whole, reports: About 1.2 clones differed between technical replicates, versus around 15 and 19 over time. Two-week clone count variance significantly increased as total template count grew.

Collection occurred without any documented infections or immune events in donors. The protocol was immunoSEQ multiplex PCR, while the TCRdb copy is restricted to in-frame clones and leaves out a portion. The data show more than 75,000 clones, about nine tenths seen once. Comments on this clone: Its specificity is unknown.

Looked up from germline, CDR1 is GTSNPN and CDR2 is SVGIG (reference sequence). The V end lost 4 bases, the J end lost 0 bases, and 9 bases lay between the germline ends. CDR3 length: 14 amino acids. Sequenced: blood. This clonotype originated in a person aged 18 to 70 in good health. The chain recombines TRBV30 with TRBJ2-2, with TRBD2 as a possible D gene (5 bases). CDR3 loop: CAWNGDSNTGELFF. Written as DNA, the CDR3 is TGTGCCTGGAACGGGGATTCGAACACCGGGGAGCTGTTTTTT.